The 13 T cell receptor beta chains in this list originate from one sample, sequenced in a study of blood T cell repertoires in COVID-19. Only in-frame clones appear in the TCRdb table, and some are missing; sequencing was by immunoSEQ multiplex PCR. Of fewer than 300,000 clones in the sample, about nine tenths were seen once. The source material was peripheral blood. Receptor source: a woman aged 45-59 years with COVID-19, enrolled during active disease.

The V gene is TRBV6-6, the J gene TRBJ2-7; possible D gene TRBD1, 6 bases. CDR1 and CDR2 from the germline V gene are MNHNY and SVGAGI (reference sequence). The V end was cut by 6 bases, the J end by 6 bases, with 15 bases between. The CDR3 length is 13 residues. The CDR3 loop is CASRQRQVSEQYF. DNA of the CDR3: TGTGCCAGCAGACAAAGACAGGTTAGCGAGCAGTACTTC.

The V and J genes are TRBV6-6 and TRBJ1-2; D remains ambiguous. Germline loops: CDR1 MNHNY, CDR2 SVGAGI (reference sequence). The CDR3 covers 16 residues. V was shortened by 5 bases and J by 8 bases, with 24 bases between the two germline ends. CDR3 nucleotide sequence: TGTGCCAGCAGTCCCGTCAGCCCGCCTTCGTGGAGGGGCTACACCTTC. This translates into CASSPVSPPSWRGYTF.

This clone appeared a few times. This chain connects TRBV10-1 to TRBJ1-1; D might be TRBD1 (6 bases). The ends were cut back, 3 bases at V and 0 bases at J, with 11 bases in the middle. This CDR3 is built from 15 residues. Germline CDR1 WNHNN, CDR2 SYGVQD (reference sequence). The CDR3 nucleotides are TGCGCCAGCAGTGAAGAGGGGGGGATGAACACTGAAGCTTTCTTT. Protein product: CASSEEGGMNTEAFF.

The rearrangement links TRBV5-1 to TRBJ2-3, with a tentative D call TRBD2 (5 bases). The V end lost 4 bases, the J end lost 5 bases, and 11 bases lay between the germline ends. This CDR3 comprises 13 residues. The V gene's germline CDR1 is SGHRS and CDR2 YFSETQ. In nucleotides, the CDR3 is TGCGCCAGCAGCCCGATGGGGAGAGATACGCAGTATTTT. Translated: CASSPMGRDTQYF. Complete variable domain (other parts from reference TRBV5-1 and TRBJ2-3): KAGVTQTPRYLIKTRGQQVTLSCSPISGHRSVSWYQQTPGQGLQFLFEYFSETQRNKGNFPGRFSGRQFSNSRSEMNVSTLELGDSALYLCASSPMGRDTQYFGPGTRLTVL.

This chain joins TRBV3-1 (or the pseudogene TRBV3-2) and TRBJ2-5, with TRBD2 identical over 11 bases. This CDR3 has 17 amino acids. V gave up 0 bases and J gave up 5 bases; unmatched junction bases: 8. CDR1 and CDR2 (germline): LGHDT, YNNKEL (reference sequence). CDR3 in amino acids: CASSQELAGVGGETQYF. The CDR3 nucleotides are TGTGCCAGCAGCCAAGAACTAGCGGGAGTAGGCGGGGAGACCCAGTACTTC.

The chain links TRBV30 to TRBJ1-2, with a weak D call TRBD1 (6 bases). The length of the CDR3 is 13 residues. Trimming pared 4 bases from V and 7 bases from J, leaving 16 bases between. The germline V gene has CDR1 GTSNPN and CDR2 SVGIG (reference sequence). This CDR3 is CAWTITGSSGYTF. The CDR3 DNA sequence: TGTGCCTGGACTATCACAGGGTCCAGTGGCTACACCTTC.

In its sample, this clone was seen a few times. The chain links TRBV3-1 (or the pseudogene TRBV3-2) to TRBJ2-3, with no clear D. Per the germline V gene, CDR1 is LGHDT and CDR2 is YNNKEL (reference sequence). V dropped 0 bases and J dropped 8 bases, with 12 bases sitting between them. The CDR3 consists of 14 residues. The CDR3 here is CASSQDARRGTQYF. CDR3 sequence (DNA): TGTGCCAGCAGCCAAGACGCCCGGCGAGGTACGCAGTATTTT.

This chain connects TRBV2 to TRBJ1-2; perhaps TRBD1 as D (5 bases). The CDR3 length is 13 residues. V lost 4 bases to trimming and J lost 1 base, with 7 bases between them. From germline, CDR1 is SNHLY and CDR2 FYNNEI. CDR3 residues: CASSAGRNYGYTF. DNA of the CDR3: TGTGCCAGCAGTGCAGGGCGTAACTATGGCTACACCTTC. The whole variable domain, filled in from reference TRBV2 and TRBJ1-2, reads EPEVTQTPSHQVTQMGQEVILRCVPISNHLYFYWYRQILGQKVEFLVSFYNNEISEKSEIFDDQFSVERPDGSNFTLKIRSTKLEDSAMYFCASSAGRNYGYTFGSGTRLTVV.

The chain employs TRBV19 and TRBJ2-3, with 12 bases fitting TRBD2. With 5 bases clipped from V and 0 bases from J, the junction kept 6 bases outside the gene matches. From germline, CDR1 is LNHDA and CDR2 SQIVND (reference sequence). The length of the CDR3 is 17 residues. The CDR3 DNA reads as TGTGCCAGTAGTCTCCCCGGACTAGCGGGAAGCACAGATACGCAGTATTTT. It translates to CASSLPGLAGSTDTQYF. The whole variable domain, remainder taken from reference TRBV19 and TRBJ2-3, is DGGITQSPKYLFRKEGQNVTLSCEQNLNHDAMYWYRQDPGQGLRLIYYSQIVNDFQKGDIAEGYSVSREKKESFPLTVTSAQKNPTAFYLCASSLPGLAGSTDTQYFGPGTRLTVL.

The chain combines TRBV7-2 with TRBJ1-1; D remains unclear. Per the germline V gene, CDR1 is SGHTA and CDR2 is FQGNSA. CDR3 length equals 14 residues. With 6 bases removed from V and 0 bases from J, the gap between germline ends came to 11 bases. The CDR3 sequence is CASSRGRVNTEAFF. The CDR3 region has the DNA TGTGCCAGCAGTAGAGGGCGGGTGAACACTGAAGCTTTCTTT.

V is TRBV6-5 and J is TRBJ1-1, with a possible D match to TRBD1 (6 bases). From germline, CDR1 is MNHEY and CDR2 SVGAGI. V shed 2 bases and J shed 4 bases, with 8 bases lying between them. CDR3 length equals 13 residues. The DNA of the CDR3 is TGTGCCAGCAGTTACCAGGGGACCACTGAAGCTTTCTTT. Its translation: CASSYQGTTEAFF.

The DNA for the CDR3 is TGTGCCAGCAGCCAATTGGGGACAGGGGGCCTCACTGAAGCTTTCTTT. Protein sequence: CASSQLGTGGLTEAFF. This chain links TRBV16 with TRBJ1-1, with 12 bases lining up with TRBD1. V lost 1 base and J lost 4; bases outside the gene matches: 4. The CDR3 extends over 16 amino acids. Germline CDR1 and CDR2: KGHSY and FQNENV.

This clone was seen once. V gene TRBV5-1 combines with J gene TRBJ2-5, with 7 bases lining up with TRBD1. Losses at the gene ends were 4 bases for V and 3 bases for J; bases not matched to a gene: 9. Germline V CDR1 and CDR2: SGHRS, YFSETQ. The CDR3 is 15 residues long. The CDR3 bases are TGCGCCAGCAGCCTCCGGGACAGTCGAGAAGAGACCCAGTACTTC. It is translated as CASSLRDSREETQYF.